The 3 T cell receptor beta chains below come from one sample, sequenced in a study of blood T cells in healthy people across ages. It was with a sample-barcoded 5' primer and a J-beta primer mix that a second PCR of roughly 7 to 11 cycles was run. In TCRdb, the 5' RACE reads were re-called with MiXCR into one record per CDR3 protein. This table holds some 640,000 distinct CDR3 sequences, 49% found once. The material sequenced was blood. The receptors come from an older woman in good health.

This clonotype was seen only once. The chain recombines TRBV28 with TRBJ2-7; 10 positions agree with TRBD2. The J call could be wrong; TRBJ2-5 is a better fit for the DNA end. Germline CDR1 MDHEN, CDR2 SYDVKM. The CDR3 sequence is 15 residues long. The CDR3 here is CASTSLAGGRETQYF. In DNA, the CDR3 is TGTGCCAGCACGTCATTAGCGGGAGGAAGGGAGACCCAGTACTTC.

In regard to this clonotype: This may come from a read error, since a much larger clone is one base off. This chain uses TRBV7-2 with TRBJ2-5; D is unresolved. Trimming left V 4 bases short and J 11 bases short, with 11 bases between. Germline V CDR1 and CDR2: SGHTA, FQGNSA. The CDR3 length is 11 residues. The CDR3 here is CASSYAHEQYF. The DNA for the CDR3 is TGTGCCAGCAGCTACGCTCATGAGCAGTACTTC.

This clonotype came up once. The chain links TRBV2 to TRBJ2-3; perhaps TRBD1 as D (6 bases). Germline assignment: CDR1 SNHLY and CDR2 FYNNEI. Deletions cut 11 bases from V and 1 base from J, with 13 bases between. The CDR3 spans 13 residues. The CDR3 here is CALKRQGTDTQYF. In DNA, the CDR3 is TGTGCCCTTAAGCGACAGGGCACAGATACGCAGTATTTT.